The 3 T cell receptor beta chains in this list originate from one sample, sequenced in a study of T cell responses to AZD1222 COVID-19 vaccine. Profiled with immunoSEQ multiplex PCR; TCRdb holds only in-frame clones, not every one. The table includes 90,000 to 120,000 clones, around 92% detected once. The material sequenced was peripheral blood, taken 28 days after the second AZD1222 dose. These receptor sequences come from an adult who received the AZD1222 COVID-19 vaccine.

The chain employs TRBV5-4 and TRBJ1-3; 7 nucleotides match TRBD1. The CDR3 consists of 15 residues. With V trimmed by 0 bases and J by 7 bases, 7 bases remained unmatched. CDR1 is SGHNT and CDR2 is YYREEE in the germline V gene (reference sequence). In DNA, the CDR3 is TGTGCCAGCAGCTTGGCTTCGGCCAGGGGGAACACCATATATTTT. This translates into CASSLASARGNTIYF.

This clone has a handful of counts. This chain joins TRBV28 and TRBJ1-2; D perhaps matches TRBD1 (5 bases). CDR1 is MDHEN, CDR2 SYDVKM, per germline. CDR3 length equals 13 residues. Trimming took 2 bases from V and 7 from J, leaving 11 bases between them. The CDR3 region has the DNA TGTGCCAGCAGTTTAACACTGAGGGGTGGCTACACCTTC. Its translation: CASSLTLRGGYTF.

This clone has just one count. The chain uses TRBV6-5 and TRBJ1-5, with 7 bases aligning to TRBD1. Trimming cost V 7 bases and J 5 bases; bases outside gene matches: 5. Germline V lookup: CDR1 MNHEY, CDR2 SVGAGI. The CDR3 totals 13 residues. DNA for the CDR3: TGTGCCAGCAAGGGGGCGCCCCATCAGCCCCAGCATTTT. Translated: CASKGAPHQPQHF.